This T cell receptor (beta chain) was identified during a study of T cells in Graves' hyperthyroidism and ophthalmopathy. The CDR3 is made up of 16 amino acids. The germline V gene encodes CDR1 SGHTA and CDR2 FQGNSA. Trimming at V came to 5 bases and at J to 4 bases, leaving 9 bases not matched to a gene. Together with thyroid ultrasound, orbital computed tomography, serum thyroxine and TRAb, clinical symptoms were used for diagnoses. TCR beta CDR3 sequences were amplified from RNA transcripts. The TCR CDR3 first-round RT-PCR relied on the HTBI primer set. One entry per CDR3 protein, called by TCRdb with MiXCR from the multiplex PCR reads. There are 75,000 to 100,000 distinct CDR3 sequences in the sample; around 52% occur only once, and less than 30% lies in the top ten.

The receptor comes from a woman aged 40-49 years with Graves' hyperthyroidism. The sample was blood. This chain links TRBV7-2 with TRBJ2-1, with TRBD1 matching 9 bases. CDR3 nucleotide sequence: TGTGCCAGCAGCGGGATTCACAGGGGGCTATACAATGAGCAGTTCTTC. This translates into CASSGIHRGLYNEQFF.